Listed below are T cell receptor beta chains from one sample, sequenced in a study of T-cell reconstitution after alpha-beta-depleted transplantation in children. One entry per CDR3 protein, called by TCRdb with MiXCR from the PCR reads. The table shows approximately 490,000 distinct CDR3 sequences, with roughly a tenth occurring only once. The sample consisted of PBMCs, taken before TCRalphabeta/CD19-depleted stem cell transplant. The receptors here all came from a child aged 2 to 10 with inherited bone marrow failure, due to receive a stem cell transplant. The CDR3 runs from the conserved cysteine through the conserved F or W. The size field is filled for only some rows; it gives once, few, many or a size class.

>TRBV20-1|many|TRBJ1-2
CSWESNYGYTF
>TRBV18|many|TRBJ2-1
CASSPLSLASYNEQFF
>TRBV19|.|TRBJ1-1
CASSKGMNTQAFF
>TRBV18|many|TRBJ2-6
CASSTTLGRRSGANVLTF
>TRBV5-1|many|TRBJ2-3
CASSLAYSTDTQYF
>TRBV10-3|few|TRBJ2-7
CAIIEEGNNEQYF
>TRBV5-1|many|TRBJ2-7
CASSLAEGALSYEQYF
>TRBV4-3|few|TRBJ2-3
CASSPTTSPSTDTQYF
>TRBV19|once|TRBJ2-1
CASSIGTSGTYNEKFF
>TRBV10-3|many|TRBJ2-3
CAISGGARTDTQYF
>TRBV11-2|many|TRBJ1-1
CASSLVRVEAFF
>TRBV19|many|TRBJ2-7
CASSIAGLEYEQYF
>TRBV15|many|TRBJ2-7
CATSRLVSYEQYF
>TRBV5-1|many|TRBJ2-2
CASSPIGGENTGELFF
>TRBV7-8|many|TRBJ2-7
CASSLDRAYEQYF
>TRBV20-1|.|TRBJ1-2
CSASLLLNYGYTF
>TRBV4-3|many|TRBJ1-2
CASSQDRGPGGYGYTF
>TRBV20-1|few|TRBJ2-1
CSARDISSSYNEQFF
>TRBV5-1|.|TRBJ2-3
CASSLGTSGRVDTQYF
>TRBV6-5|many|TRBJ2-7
CASSTSSGDYEQYF
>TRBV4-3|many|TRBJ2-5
CASSQKDRKVETQYF
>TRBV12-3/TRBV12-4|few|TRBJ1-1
CASSFPGDMNTEAFF
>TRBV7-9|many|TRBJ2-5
CASSDSGGVETQYF
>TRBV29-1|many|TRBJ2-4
CSPIVFPENIQYF
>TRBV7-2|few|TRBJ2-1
CASSFGLAGGTHFF
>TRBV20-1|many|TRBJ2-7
CSARERELYEQYF
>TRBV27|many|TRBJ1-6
CASSFLPGVDSPLHF